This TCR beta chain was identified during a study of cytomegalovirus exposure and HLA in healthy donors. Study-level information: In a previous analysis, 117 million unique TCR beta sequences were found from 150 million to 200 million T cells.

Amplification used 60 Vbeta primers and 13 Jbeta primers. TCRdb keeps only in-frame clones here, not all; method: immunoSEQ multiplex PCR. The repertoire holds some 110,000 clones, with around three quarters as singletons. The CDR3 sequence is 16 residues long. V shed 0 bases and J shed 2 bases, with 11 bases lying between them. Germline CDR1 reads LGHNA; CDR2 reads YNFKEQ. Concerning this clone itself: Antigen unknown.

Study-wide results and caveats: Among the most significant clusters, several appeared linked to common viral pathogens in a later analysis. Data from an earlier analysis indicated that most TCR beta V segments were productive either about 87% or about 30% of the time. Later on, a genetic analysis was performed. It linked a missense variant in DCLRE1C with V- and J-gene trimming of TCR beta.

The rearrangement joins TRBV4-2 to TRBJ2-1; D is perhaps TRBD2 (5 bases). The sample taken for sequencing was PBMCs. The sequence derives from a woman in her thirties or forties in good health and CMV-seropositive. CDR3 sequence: CASSQETGYTYNEQFF. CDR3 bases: TGTGCCAGCAGCCAAGAAACGGGATACACCTACAATGAGCAGTTCTTC.